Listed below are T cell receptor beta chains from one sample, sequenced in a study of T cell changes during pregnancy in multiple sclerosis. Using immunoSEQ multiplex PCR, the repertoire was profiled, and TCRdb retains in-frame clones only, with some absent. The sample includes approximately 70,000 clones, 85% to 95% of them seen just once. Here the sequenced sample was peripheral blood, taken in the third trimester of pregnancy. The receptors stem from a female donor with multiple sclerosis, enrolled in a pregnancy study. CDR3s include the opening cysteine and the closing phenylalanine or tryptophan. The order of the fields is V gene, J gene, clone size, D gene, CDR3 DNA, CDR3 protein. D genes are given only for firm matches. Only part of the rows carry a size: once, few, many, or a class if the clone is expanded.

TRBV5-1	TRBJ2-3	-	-	TGCGCCAGCAGCTTGGCCAGCGGGAGCACAGATACGCAGTATTTT	CASSLASGSTDTQYF
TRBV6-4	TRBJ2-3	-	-	TGTGCCAGCAGCGGGGACTCTCGCACAGATACGCAGTATTTT	CASSGDSRTDTQYF
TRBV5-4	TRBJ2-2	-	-	TGTGCCAGCAGCTTGAAAAACAGGGCGGCCGGGGAGCTGTTTTTT	CASSLKNRAAGELFF
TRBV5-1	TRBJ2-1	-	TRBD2	TGCGCCAGCAGCTCCTCCGGGACTACGGGCAAAAGGAGTGAGCAGTTCTTC	CASSSSGTTGKRSEQFF
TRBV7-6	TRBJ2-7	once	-	TGTGCCAGCGCAGGGAGGGGGGTTTCTGTGCAGTACTTC	CASAGRGVSVQYF
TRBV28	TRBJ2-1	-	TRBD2	TGTGCCAGCAGTTTATTAGCTAGCGGGAGGGCTTTTGAGCAGTTCTTC	CASSLLASGRAFEQFF
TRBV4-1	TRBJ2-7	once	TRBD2	TGCGCCAGCAGCCAAGTCGCTAGCGGGATCGACGAGCAGTACTTC	CASSQVASGIDEQYF
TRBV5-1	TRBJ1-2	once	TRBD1	TGCGCCAGCAGCACCAGGGGGACTGACTATGGCTACACCTTC	CASSTRGTDYGYTF
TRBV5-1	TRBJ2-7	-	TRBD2	TGCGCCAGCAGCGGCACTAGCGGCTCCAGCGAGCAGTACTTC	CASSGTSGSSEQYF
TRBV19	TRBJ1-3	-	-	TGTGCCAGTAGTAGGAGCGGAGACTCTGGAAACACCATATATTTT	CASSRSGDSGNTIYF
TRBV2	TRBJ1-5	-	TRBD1	TGTGCCTCCTCTGACAGGGGGAGTAGCAATCAGCCCCAGCATTTT	CASSDRGSSNQPQHF
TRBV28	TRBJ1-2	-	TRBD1	TGTGCCAGCAGTTTTCTCCCGGACAGGAACTATGGCTACACCTTC	CASSFLPDRNYGYTF
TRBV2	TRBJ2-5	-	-	TGTGCCAGCAGCACAGCGGAAGAGACCCAGTACTTC	CASSTAEETQYF
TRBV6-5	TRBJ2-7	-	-	TGTGCCAGCAGGCCCACAGGGGGGGGCGAGCAGTACTTC	CASRPTGGGEQYF
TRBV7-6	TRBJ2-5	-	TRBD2	TGTGCCAGCAGCTTAGTCGCAGCGGGAGGGCACCAAGAGACCCAGTACTTC	CASSLVAAGGHQETQYF
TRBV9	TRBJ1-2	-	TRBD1	TGTGCCAGCAGCCTCCGGGACAGGGATAGCTATGGCTACACCTTC	CASSLRDRDSYGYTF
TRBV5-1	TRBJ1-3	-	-	TGCGCCAGCAGCCCGGACGGACACAAGTACTCTGGAAACACCATATATTTT	CASSPDGHKYSGNTIYF
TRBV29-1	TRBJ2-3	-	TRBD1	TGCAGCGTTGAGGGGGACAGGGCTAGCGGTACGCAGTATTTT	CSVEGDRASGTQYF
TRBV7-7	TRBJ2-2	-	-	TGTGCTAGCAGCCCCCTTTCGGGGAACACCGGGGAGCTGTTTTTT	CASSPLSGNTGELFF
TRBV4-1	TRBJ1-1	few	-	TGCGCCAGCAGCCAAGATCGGGGGAACACTGAAGCTTTCTTT	CASSQDRGNTEAFF
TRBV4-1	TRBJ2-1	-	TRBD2	TGCGCCAGCAGCCAAGATGGTAGCGGGAGGGTATACAATGAGCAGTTCTTC	CASSQDGSGRVYNEQFF
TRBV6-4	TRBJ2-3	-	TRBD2	TGTGCCAGCAGTGACCCTAGCGGGGCTAGCACAGATACGCAGTATTTT	CASSDPSGASTDTQYF
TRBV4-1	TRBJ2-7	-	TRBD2	TGCGCCAGCAGCCGAGCGGGAGGGCTTGACGAGCAGTACTTC	CASSRAGGLDEQYF
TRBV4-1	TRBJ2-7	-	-	TGCGCCAGCAGCCAACCCCGGGCGGGGGCCTTTTCCTACGAGCAGTACTTC	CASSQPRAGAFSYEQYF
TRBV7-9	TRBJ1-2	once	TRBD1	TGTGCCAGCAGCTTGGGACAGGGGAACTATGGCTACACCTTC	CASSLGQGNYGYTF
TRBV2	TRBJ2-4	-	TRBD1	TGTGCCAGCAGTGACTTGGGACAGGGGTCTGTAGCCAAAAACATTCAGTACTTC	CASSDLGQGSVAKNIQYF
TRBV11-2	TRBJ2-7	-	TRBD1	TGTGCCAGCAGCTTAGGGACAGGGATTTACGAGCAGTACTTC	CASSLGTGIYEQYF
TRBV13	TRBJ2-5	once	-	TGTGCCAGCAGCTTAGACAGTCAAGAGACCCAGTACTTC	CASSLDSQETQYF
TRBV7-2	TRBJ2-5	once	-	TGTGCCAGCAGCTGGAGACAGGTACAAGAGACCCAGTACTTC	CASSWRQVQETQYF
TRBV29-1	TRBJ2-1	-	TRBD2	TGCAGCGTCGCGGGACTAGCGGGAGGAAGCGATGAGCAGTTCTTC	CSVAGLAGGSDEQFF
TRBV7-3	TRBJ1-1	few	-	TGTGCCAGCAGCTTAACAGGGAGAAACACTGAAGCTTTCTTT	CASSLTGRNTEAFF
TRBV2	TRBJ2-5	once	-	TGTGCCAGCAGTACCACCCGGGGGCAGTACTTC	CASSTTRGQYF
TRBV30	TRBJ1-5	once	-	TGTGCCTGGAGTGTACAGGAGCACAATCAGCCCCAGCATTTT	CAWSVQEHNQPQHF
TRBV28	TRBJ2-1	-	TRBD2	TGTGCCAGCAGGTCCGGGGGGGCTGACGATGAGCAGTTCTTC	CASRSGGADDEQFF
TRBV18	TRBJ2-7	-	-	TGTGCCAGCTCCCAAAGGAGGGAAATGGGGCAGTACTTC	CASSQRREMGQYF
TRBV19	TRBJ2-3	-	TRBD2	TGTGCCAGTAGTATAGAAGGGCCTAGCGGGGCAGATACGCAGTATTTT	CASSIEGPSGADTQYF
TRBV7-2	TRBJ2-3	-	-	TGTGCCAGCAGCTCGAGGGGGTGGGGCACAGATACGCAGTATTTT	CASSSRGWGTDTQYF
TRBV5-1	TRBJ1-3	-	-	TGCGCCAGCAGCCCTGGACTGTCGTCCCTCTCTCTCTCTGGAAACACCATATATTTT	CASSPGLSSLSLSGNTIYF
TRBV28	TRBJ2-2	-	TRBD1	TGTGCCAGCAGTTTATTAGGGGGCCCGAACACCGGGGAGCTGTTTTTT	CASSLLGGPNTGELFF
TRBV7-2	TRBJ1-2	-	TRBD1	TGTGCCAGCAGCTTAGGGGGACAGGAGTATGGCTACACCTTC	CASSLGGQEYGYTF
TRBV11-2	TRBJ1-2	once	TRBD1	TGTGCCAGCAGCGTGGGACCGGGACAGGGGCTCTATGGCTACACCTTC	CASSVGPGQGLYGYTF